This record concerns one T cell receptor (beta chain) sequence. What antigen it recognizes has not been identified. No quality values exist for individual bases; no much larger clone is one base distant. The data derive from a study of shared clonotypes between healthy human individuals (dated by TCRdb to 2019 to 2021). With respect to the entire study: A couple of women and a few men aged 18 to 49 years were included in the cohort. The study deeply sequenced blood TCR repertoires of about five healthy adults to estimate repertoire size and the extent of clonotype sharing between individuals. Different laboratories and diverse techniques were used to prepare libraries and sequence TCR repertoires, to increase sequencing depth and limit assay-specific biases. Per donor, three plates each were used for CD4 naive and CD4 memory, two for CD8 naive, and one for CD8 memory. Between about 0.85 and 8.9 billion PBMCs per donor were obtained by leukapheresis.

The paper as a whole reports these results and caveats: When a few donors were compared, the shared fraction of clonotypes was 5% to 6.5% for naive CD4, roughly 3.4% for naive CD8, 2% to 2.5% for memory CD4, and less than 0.45% for memory CD8. The small number of donors limited the genetic and exposure-history diversity represented. Even with the large sequencing depth, rarefaction of the sorted-subset datasets indicated that sequencing was incomplete. Sampling was restricted to blood, and TCR repertoires in tissue are likely to differ from TCR repertoires in blood. Compared with non-shared clonotypes, the clonotypes found in all four sorted-subset donors had higher generation probabilities. Pairwise subsampling led to the expectation that sequencing depth would affect the degree of clonotype sharing among donors. Larger estimated clonotype richness was generally found for naive subsets than for memory subsets.

According to the germline V gene (reference sequence), CDR1 reads LNHDA and CDR2 reads SQIVND. Trimming removed 0 bases from V and 2 bases from J; the gene matches leave 4 bases unexplained. From cysteine to phenylalanine, the CDR3 is 15 amino acids long. Only the CDR3 portion is preserved as DNA: 45 bases, with reading frame beginning at the first base. Using the deep immunoSEQ assay, multiplex PCR amplified TCR CDR3 regions from genomic DNA. Genomic DNA extracted from each cell subset was distributed evenly over all wells of several immunoSEQ 96-well plates, and each plate served as one replicate. For sorted subsets, 150 to 250 ng genomic DNA, equal to 25,000 to 35,000 T cell genomes, was loaded into each replicate PCR. The purified libraries were quantified using a Qubit 3.0 fluorometer, sized with a Bioanalyzer 2100, and then quantified again using the KAPA Library Quantification kit. Each immunoSEQ 96-well plate was sequenced on its own single-read 150-cycle Illumina NextSeq 550 flow cell. Regarding the original processing steps: Because the immunoSEQ output held only junctional sequences and lacked quality scores, the filtering could not match the filtering applied to full-length reads. Sequences were annotated with PyIR, a Python wrapper for IgBLAST v1.9, and V/J genes and CDR3 were assigned using IMGT germline references. Any read was removed if the V/J assignment was weak (E-value above 1e-6), the CDR3 was missing, or the read contained stop codons, out-of-frame junctions, or ambiguous translated residues. V3J clonotypes were defined by identical inferred V gene, J gene, and CDR3 amino acid sequence. The percentage overlap between two repertoires was calculated by dividing the number of shared unique clonotypes by the size of the smaller repertoire. RTK rarefaction, the Chao1 estimator, and Recon v2.1 estimates of unobserved clonotypes were used to assess repertoire richness. For all TCRbeta clonotypes obtained by the gDNA method from a handful of donors, generation probabilities were computed with OLGA. TCRdb limited this immuneACCESS table to in-frame rearrangements with V and J called. A share of clones is missing; checked studies link under half to unresolved V genes, and the rest is unexplained. V and J calls plus clone size are reproduced from that table; the DNA served to infer D and trimming. For this sample there are approximately 1,000,000 clones; approximately 80% appear just once. Almost 0.9% of the sample belongs to the ten largest clones.

The donors were healthy, HIV-negative adults who had no recently reported acute infections or vaccinations. All donors were Caucasian adults living in Nashville, Tennessee, USA. CD4+ T cells were enriched by magnetic negative selection; naive cells were then positively selected on CD45RA, and the negative fraction formed the memory subset. Blood was collected by leukapheresis, and PBMCs were isolated by Ficoll-Histopaque density gradient centrifugation and then cryopreserved in liquid nitrogen vapor phase. Analytical flow cytometry was used to check the purity and quantity of each magnetically sorted T cell population. Each sorted fraction had its genomic DNA isolated and then quantified by UV absorbance on a Nanodrop 2000c.

Input material: memory CD4+ T cells from PBMCs. Read against the paper, the sample's cell subset or site label means: CD45RA-negative fraction. The chain was built from TRBV19 and TRBJ2-7, with TRBD2 identical over 7 junction bases. The receptor's source is a man younger than 35 in good health. Some clones in this sample may be carry-over from other donors' samples. CDR3 region: CASSIDPSGAYEQYF. The DNA sequence reads TGTGCCAGTAGTATAGACCCTAGCGGAGCCTACGAGCAGTACTTC.